A selection of T cell receptor beta chains follows, all from one sample in a study of long-term antiretroviral therapy in people with HIV. Measured with immunoSEQ multiplex PCR; TCRdb has only the in-frame clones, and not every one. The repertoire consists of under 50,000 clones, with about 95% occurring once and the leading ten covering roughly 2.2%. The specimen was unsorted PBMCs, collected approximately 9.5 years after starting antiretroviral therapy. Receptors originate from a man aged 25-45 years with HIV. Each CDR3 is given without its conserved first and last residue.

>TRBJ2-1|TRBV7-3
ASSLRGGYNEQF
>TRBJ2-3|TRBV6-4
ASSDEGADTQY
>-|TRBV6-5
ASSPGTGIHEQY
>TRBJ1-5|TRBV25-1
ASRDGIESNQPQH
>TRBJ2-7|TRBV2
ASSVGGNEQY
>TRBJ2-5|TRBV7-8
ASSKPGEETQY
>TRBJ2-2|TRBV7-9
ASSRELEAVPGELF
>TRBJ1-6|TRBV28
ASSLLRASPLH
>TRBJ2-7|TRBV6-1
ASMRGLAGPIEQY
>TRBJ2-7|TRBV2
ASSEGGYEQY
>TRBJ1-2|TRBV14
ASSLRDPSIYGYT
>TRBJ2-3|TRBV28
ASSFPGTDTQY
>TRBJ1-2|TRBV2
ASRGTGYT
>TRBJ2-5|TRBV6-5
ASSYSWASQETQY
>TRBJ1-5|TRBV5-1
ASSLAGDENQPQH
>TRBJ1-5|TRBV28
ASNLGQPNQPQH
>TRBJ1-2|TRBV13
ASSSEGQPNYGYT
>TRBJ1-5|TRBV19
ASSLDTQGYQPQH
>TRBJ1-1|TRBV7-3
ASAAQINTEAF
>TRBJ2-7|TRBV18
ASSREGAGYEQY
>TRBJ2-1|TRBV4-1
ASRLGFRDNEQF
>TRBJ1-6|TRBV11-2
ASSFSYSPLH
>TRBJ2-3|TRBV4-2
ASSENGGGGTDTQY
>TRBJ2-7|TRBV5-8
ASSFGDSHYEQY
>TRBJ1-1|TRBV7-9
ASSLGTGATEAF
>TRBJ2-3|TRBV9
ASSVGDTDTQY
>TRBJ1-2|TRBV27
ASSLTPLGSLYGYT
>TRBJ2-5|TRBV18
ASSPVGVETQY
>TRBJ2-1|TRBV27
ASQDRDRSTSSYNEQF
>TRBJ2-7|TRBV6-1
ASNRYPYEQY
>TRBJ2-2|TRBV27
ASSLSEGQELFTGELF
>TRBJ1-1|TRBV5-1
ASRGDGTNTEAF
>TRBJ1-4|TRBV7-9
ASSSGTSNEKLF
>TRBJ1-5|TRBV28
ASSINQPQH
>TRBJ1-2|TRBV6-1
ASSEEPRSYGYT
>TRBJ2-5|TRBV4-1
ASSRPGRQETQY
>TRBJ1-6|TRBV9
ASSVNARDSPLH
>TRBJ2-7|TRBV28
ASSASSLTGLAYEQY
>TRBJ2-1|TRBV5-4
ASSILLWGARDEQF
>TRBJ2-1|TRBV10-2
ASRTESYNEQF
>TRBJ1-1|TRBV4-1
ASSQDQGRIDTEAF
>TRBJ1-1|TRBV5-1
ASSLGGEGVGTEAF
>TRBJ2-3|TRBV6-4
ASSPQTGTDTQY
>TRBJ1-2|TRBV27
ASRPTGGSYGYT
>TRBJ1-2|TRBV10-3
AISYRVEEGYT
>TRBJ2-3|TRBV7-3
ASSLDGRGVGTDTQY
>TRBJ2-1|TRBV4-2
ASSQDMLSSGGAYNEQF
>TRBJ1-6|TRBV4-1
ASSHGGVSPLH
>TRBJ2-3|TRBV11-2
ASSFDGDTQY
>TRBJ1-4|TRBV28
ASSNQQGIATNEKLF